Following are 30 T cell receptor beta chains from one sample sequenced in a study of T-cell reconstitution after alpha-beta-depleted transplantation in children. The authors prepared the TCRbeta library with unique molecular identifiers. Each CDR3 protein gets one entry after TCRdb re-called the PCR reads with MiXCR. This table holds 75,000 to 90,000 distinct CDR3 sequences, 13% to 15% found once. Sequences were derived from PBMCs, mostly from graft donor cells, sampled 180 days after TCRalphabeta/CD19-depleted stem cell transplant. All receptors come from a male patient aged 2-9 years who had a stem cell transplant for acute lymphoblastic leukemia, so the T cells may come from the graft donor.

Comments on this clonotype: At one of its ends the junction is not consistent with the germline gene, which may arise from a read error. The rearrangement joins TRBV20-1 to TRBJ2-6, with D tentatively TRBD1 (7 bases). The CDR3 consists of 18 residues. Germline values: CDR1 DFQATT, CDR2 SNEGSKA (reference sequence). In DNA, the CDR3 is TGCAGTGCTAGAGATGGAGGGACAGCCCTCTCTGGGGCCAACGTCCTGCCTTTC. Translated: CSARDGGTALSGANVLPF.

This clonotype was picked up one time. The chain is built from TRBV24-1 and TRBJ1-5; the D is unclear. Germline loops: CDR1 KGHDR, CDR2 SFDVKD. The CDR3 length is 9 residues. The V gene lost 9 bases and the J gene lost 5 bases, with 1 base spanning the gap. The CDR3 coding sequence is TGTGCCACCTATCAGCCCCAGCATTTT. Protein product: CATYQPQHF.

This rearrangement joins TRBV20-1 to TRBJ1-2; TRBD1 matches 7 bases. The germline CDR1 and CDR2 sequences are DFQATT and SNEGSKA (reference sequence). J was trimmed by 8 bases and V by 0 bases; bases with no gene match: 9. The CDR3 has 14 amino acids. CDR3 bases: TGCAGTGCTAGAGATCTTCGACAGGGAAAAGGCTACACCTTC. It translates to CSARDLRQGKGYTF.

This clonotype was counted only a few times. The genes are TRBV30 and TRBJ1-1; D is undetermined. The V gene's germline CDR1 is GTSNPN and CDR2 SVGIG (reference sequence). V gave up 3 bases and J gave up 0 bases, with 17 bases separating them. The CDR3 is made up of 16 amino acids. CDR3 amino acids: CAWSATGVLMNTEAFF. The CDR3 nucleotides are TGTGCCTGGAGCGCCACGGGAGTTTTGATGAACACTGAAGCTTTCTTT.

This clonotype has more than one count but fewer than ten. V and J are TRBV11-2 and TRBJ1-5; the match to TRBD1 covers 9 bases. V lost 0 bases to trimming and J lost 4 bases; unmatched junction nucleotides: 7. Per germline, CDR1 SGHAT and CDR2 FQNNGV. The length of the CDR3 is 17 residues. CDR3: CASSLDGTGRWNQPQHF. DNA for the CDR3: TGTGCCAGCAGCTTAGATGGGACAGGGCGGTGGAATCAGCCCCAGCATTTT.

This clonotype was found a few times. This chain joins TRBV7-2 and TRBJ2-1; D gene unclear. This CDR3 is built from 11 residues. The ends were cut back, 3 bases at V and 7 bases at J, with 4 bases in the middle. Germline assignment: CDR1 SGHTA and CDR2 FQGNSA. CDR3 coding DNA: TGTGCCAGCAGCTTTGGTAATGAGCAGTTCTTC. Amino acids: CASSFGNEQFF.

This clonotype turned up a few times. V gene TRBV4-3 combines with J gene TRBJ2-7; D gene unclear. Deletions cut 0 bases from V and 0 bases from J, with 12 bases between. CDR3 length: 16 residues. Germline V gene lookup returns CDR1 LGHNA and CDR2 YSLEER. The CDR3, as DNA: TGCGCCAGCAGCCAAGATCATCTACACAGCTCCTACGAGCAGTACTTC. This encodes CASSQDHLHSSYEQYF.

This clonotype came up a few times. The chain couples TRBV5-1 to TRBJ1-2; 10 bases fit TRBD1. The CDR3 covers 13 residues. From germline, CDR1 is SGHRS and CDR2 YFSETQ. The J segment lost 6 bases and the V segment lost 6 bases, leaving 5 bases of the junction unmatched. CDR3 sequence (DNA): TGCGCCAGCACAAGGGACAGGGGACATGGCTACACCTTC. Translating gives CASTRDRGHGYTF.

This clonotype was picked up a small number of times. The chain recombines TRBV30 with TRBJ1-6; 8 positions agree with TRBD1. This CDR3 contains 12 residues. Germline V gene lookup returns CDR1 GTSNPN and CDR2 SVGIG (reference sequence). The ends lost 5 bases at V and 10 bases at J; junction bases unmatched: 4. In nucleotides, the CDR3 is TGTGCCTGGGACAGGGGAGGGTCACCCCTCCACTTT. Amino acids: CAWDRGGSPLHF.

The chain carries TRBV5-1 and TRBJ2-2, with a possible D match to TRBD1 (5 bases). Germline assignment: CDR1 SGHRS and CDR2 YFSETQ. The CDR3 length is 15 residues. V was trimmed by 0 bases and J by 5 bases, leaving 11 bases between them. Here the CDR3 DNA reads TGCGCCAGCAGCTTGGCAGGGAAAAGAACCGGGGAGCTGTTTTTT. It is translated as CASSLAGKRTGELFF.

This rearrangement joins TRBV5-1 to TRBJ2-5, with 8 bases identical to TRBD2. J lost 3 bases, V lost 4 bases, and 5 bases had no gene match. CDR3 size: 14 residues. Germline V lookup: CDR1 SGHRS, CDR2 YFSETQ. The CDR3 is CASSPRGAKETQYF. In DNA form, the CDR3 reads TGCGCCAGCAGCCCGCGGGGGGCAAAAGAGACCCAGTACTTC.

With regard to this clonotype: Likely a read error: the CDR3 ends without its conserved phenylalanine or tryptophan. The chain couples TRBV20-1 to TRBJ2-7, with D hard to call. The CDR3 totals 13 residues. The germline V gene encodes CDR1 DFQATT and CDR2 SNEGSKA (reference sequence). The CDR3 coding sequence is TGCAGCGCTGGAACACAATTCTCCTACGAGCAGTACTTA. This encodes CSAGTQFSYEQYL.

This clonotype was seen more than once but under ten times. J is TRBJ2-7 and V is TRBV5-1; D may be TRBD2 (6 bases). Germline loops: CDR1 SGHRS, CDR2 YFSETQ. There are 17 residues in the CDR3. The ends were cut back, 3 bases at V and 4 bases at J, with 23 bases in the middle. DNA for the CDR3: TGCGCCAGCAGCTCCGGGGGTACGCGGATTCGAGCTTACGAGCAGTACTTC. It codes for CASSSGGTRIRAYEQYF.

As DNA, the CDR3 is TGTGCCAGCAGCTCGAAGTCCTCGGCCATTCAGTACTTC. Its translation: CASSSKSSAIQYF. The chain is built from TRBV7-8 and TRBJ2-4; unclear D gene. CDR1 and CDR2 from the germline V gene are SGHVS and FQNEAQ. This CDR3 is 13 amino acids long. With 4 bases removed from V and 9 bases from J, the gap between germline ends came to 13 bases.

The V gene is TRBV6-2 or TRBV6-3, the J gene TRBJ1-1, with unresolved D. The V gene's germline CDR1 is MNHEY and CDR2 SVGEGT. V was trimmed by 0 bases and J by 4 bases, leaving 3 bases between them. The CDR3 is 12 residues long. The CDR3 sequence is CASSYSRTEAFF. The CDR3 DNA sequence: TGTGCCAGCAGTTACTCACGCACTGAAGCTTTCTTT.

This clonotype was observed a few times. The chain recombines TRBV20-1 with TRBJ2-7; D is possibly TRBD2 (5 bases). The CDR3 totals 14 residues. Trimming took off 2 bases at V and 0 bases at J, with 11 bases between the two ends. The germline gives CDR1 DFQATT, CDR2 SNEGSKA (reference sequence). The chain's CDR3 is CSARRQRSSYEQYF. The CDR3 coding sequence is TGCAGTGCTAGACGGCAGCGGAGCTCCTACGAGCAGTACTTC.

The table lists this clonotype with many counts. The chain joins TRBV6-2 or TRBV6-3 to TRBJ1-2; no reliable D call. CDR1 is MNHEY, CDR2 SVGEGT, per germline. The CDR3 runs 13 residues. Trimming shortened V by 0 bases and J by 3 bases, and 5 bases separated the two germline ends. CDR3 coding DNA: TGTGCCAGCAGTTACTCGGCAGACTATGGCTACACCTTC. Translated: CASSYSADYGYTF.

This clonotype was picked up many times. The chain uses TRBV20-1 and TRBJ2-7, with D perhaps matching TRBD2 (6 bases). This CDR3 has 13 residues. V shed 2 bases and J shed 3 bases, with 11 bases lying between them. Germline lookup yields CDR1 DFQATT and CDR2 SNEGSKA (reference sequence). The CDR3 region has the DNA TGCAGTGCTAGACCCTATAGCGGCTACGAGCAGTACTTC. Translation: CSARPYSGYEQYF.

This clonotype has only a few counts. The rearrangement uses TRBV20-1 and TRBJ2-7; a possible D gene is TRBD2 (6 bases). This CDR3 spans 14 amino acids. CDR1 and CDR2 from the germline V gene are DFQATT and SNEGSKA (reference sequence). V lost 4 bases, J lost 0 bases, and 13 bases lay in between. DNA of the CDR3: TGCAGTGCTACTCACCCGGGACTCTCCTACGAGCAGTACTTC. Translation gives CSATHPGLSYEQYF.

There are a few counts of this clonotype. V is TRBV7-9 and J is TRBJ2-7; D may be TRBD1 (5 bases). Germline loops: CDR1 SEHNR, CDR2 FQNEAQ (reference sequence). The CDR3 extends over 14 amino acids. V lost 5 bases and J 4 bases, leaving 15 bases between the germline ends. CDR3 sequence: CASSASGKGYEQYF. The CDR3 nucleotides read TGTGCCAGCAGCGCCTCGGGCAAGGGGTACGAGCAGTACTTC.

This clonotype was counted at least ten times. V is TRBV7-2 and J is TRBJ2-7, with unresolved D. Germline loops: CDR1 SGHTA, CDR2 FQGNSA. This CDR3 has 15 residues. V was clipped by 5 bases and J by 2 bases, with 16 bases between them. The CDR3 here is CASSPLPGPTYEQYF. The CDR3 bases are TGTGCCAGCAGCCCCCTCCCCGGACCTACCTACGAGCAGTACTTC.

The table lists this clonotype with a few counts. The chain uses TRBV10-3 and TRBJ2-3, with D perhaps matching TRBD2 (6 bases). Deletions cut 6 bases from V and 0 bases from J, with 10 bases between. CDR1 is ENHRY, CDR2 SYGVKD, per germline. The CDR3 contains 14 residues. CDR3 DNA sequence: TGTGCCATCAGGCGGGGCACTAGCACAGATACGCAGTATTTT. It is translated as CAIRRGTSTDTQYF.

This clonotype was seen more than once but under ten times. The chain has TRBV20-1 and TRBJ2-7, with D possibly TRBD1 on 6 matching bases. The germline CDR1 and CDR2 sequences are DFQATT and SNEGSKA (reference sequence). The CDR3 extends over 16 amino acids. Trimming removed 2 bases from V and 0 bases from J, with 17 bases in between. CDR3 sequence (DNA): TGCAGTGCTAGACCGGGACAAGCCTGTTGCTCCTACGAGCAGTACTTC. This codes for CSARPGQACCSYEQYF.

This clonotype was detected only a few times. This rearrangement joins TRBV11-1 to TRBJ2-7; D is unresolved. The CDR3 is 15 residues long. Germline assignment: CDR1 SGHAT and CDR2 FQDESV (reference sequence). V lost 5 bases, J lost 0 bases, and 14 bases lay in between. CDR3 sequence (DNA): TGTGCCAGCAGCCAGTTCCGTTTGAGCTCCTACGAGCAGTACTTC. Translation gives CASSQFRLSSYEQYF.

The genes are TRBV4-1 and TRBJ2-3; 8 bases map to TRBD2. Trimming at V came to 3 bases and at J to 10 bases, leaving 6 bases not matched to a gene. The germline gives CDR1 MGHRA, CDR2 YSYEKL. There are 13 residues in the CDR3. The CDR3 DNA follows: TGCGCCAGCAGCCAGGCACCGGGACTAGCGCAGTATTTT. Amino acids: CASSQAPGLAQYF.

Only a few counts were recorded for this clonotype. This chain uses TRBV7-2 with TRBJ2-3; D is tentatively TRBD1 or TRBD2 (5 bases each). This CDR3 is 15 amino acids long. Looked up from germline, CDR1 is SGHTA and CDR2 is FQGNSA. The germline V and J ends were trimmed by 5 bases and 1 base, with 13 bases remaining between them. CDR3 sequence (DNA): TGTGCCAGCAGCCACCGGGACGTACGCACAGATACGCAGTATTTT. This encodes CASSHRDVRTDTQYF. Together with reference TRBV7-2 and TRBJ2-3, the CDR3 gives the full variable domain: GAGVSQSPSNKVTEKGKDVELRCDPISGHTALYWYRQSLGQGLEFLIYFQGNSAPDKSGLPSDRFSAERTGGSVSTLTIQRTQQEDSAVYLCASSHRDVRTDTQYFGPGTRLTVL.

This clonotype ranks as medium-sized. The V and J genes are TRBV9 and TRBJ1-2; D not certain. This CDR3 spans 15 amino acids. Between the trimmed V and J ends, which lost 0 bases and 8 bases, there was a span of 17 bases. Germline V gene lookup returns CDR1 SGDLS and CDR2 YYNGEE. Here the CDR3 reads CASSVATSTLEGYTF. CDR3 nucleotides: TGTGCCAGCAGCGTAGCTACGTCCACTCTAGAAGGCTACACCTTC.

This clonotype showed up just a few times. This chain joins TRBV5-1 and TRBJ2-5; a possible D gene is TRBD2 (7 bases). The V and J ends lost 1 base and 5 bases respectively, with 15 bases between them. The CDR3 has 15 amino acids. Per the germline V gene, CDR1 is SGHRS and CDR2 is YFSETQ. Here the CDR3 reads CASSLNGGGGETQYF. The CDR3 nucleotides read TGCGCCAGCAGCTTGAATGGGGGGGGCGGCGAGACCCAGTACTTC.

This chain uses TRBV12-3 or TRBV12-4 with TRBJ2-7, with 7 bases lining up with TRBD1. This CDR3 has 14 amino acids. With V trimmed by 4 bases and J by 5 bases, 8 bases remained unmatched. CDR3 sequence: CASSWRTGSNEQYF. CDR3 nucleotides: TGTGCCAGCAGTTGGAGGACAGGCAGTAACGAGCAGTACTTC.

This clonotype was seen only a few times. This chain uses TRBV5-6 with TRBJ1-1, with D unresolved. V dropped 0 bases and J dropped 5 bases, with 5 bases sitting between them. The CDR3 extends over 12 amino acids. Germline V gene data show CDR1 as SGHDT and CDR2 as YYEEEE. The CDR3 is CASSLEQTEAFF. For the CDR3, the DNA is TGTGCCAGCAGCTTGGAACAGACTGAAGCTTTCTTT.